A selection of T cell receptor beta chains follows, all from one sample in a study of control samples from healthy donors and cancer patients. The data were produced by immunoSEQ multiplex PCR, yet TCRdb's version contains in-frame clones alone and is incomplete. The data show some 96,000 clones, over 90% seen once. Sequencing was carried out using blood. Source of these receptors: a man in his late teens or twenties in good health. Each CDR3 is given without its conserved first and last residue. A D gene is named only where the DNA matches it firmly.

ASSVDGSNTEAF TRBJ1-1 12 TRBV6-4 .
ASSEGIQGDTEAF TRBJ1-1 13 TRBV6-1 TRBD1
ASSPNRGVEQF TRBJ2-1 11 TRBV11-2 .
AWSAGINQPQH TRBJ1-5 11 TRBV30 .
ASSSDRLAT TRBJ1-2 9 TRBV11-1 .
SVDGGNYGYT TRBJ1-2 10 TRBV29-1 .
ASSATDTQY TRBJ2-3 9 TRBV27 .
ASSTSRYNEQF TRBJ2-1 11 TRBV6-5 .
ASSLAAYNEQF TRBJ2-1 11 TRBV7-3 .
ASSLRPVSFSRQKSYGQY TRBJ2-7 18 TRBV5-1 .
ATTGAGRAF TRBJ1-1 9 TRBV2 .
ASSPFWDSRYEQY TRBJ2-7 13 TRBV14 TRBD1